The 25 T cell receptor beta chains presented below share a single source sample, sequenced in a study of shared clonotypes between healthy human individuals. Libraries were prepared by immunoSEQ multiplex PCR; TCRdb keeps only in-frame clonotypes and omits some of them. The sample consists of a few million clones, 85% to 95% of them appearing once. Sequenced material: naive CD4+ T cells sorted from blood. Subset denoted: CD45RA+ positively selected. These receptors all stem from a man younger than 35 in good health.

With regard to this clone: The sample has other DNA sequences that encode this CDR3 too. The chain employs TRBV5-1 and TRBJ2-7; D not certain. The CDR3 runs 11 residues. The V end was cut by 4 bases, the J end by 3 bases, with 5 bases between. Looked up from germline, CDR1 is SGHRS and CDR2 is YFSETQ. CDR3 nucleotides: TGCGCCAGCAGCCCTAGCTACGAGCAGTACTTC. Translating it yields CASSPSYEQYF.

This chain connects TRBV6-6 to TRBJ2-1, with 10 bases fitting TRBD1. The junction had 2 bases not matched to a gene; V was cut back by 4 bases and J by 5 bases. This CDR3 spans 14 amino acids. Germline CDR1 MNHNY, CDR2 SVGAGI (reference sequence). In nucleotides, the CDR3 is TGTGCCAGCAGTTCCGGGACAGGGGACAATGAGCAGTTCTTC. This sequence encodes CASSSGTGDNEQFF.

The chain carries TRBV18 and TRBJ2-5, with TRBD2 as a possible D gene (6 bases). Trimming took 3 bases from V and 4 from J, leaving 12 bases between them. Per the germline V gene, CDR1 is KGHSH and CDR2 is LQKENI. There are 14 residues in the CDR3. The CDR3 nucleotides are TGTGCCAGCTCACCGGCTACTAGCTTAGAGACCCAGTACTTC. Its protein is CASSPATSLETQYF.

The chain recombines TRBV11-2 with TRBJ1-1, with no clear D. CDR1 SGHAT and CDR2 FQNNGV come from the germline V gene. The V end was cut by 0 bases, the J end by 4 bases, with 6 bases between. This CDR3 has 13 amino acids. The CDR3 DNA follows: TGTGCCAGCAGCTTAGACGGAGGCACTGAAGCTTTCTTT. Protein sequence: CASSLDGGTEAFF.

This clone has a single count. The chain uses TRBV29-1 and TRBJ1-5, with D uncertain. Trimming took off 6 bases at V and 0 bases at J, with 12 bases between the two ends. This CDR3 spans 14 amino acids. Germline CDR1 SQVTM, CDR2 ANQGSEA. The CDR3, as DNA: TGCAGCGTGGCGACATCCTTTAGCAATCAGCCCCAGCATTTT. As protein: CSVATSFSNQPQHF.

This clone was recorded once. The chain joins TRBV6-6 to TRBJ2-5, with 10 bases lining up with TRBD2. With 4 bases clipped from V and 5 bases from J, the junction kept 4 bases outside the gene matches. Germline V gives CDR1 MNHNY, CDR2 SVGAGI (reference sequence). The CDR3 spans 14 residues. The CDR3 is CASSSSGGAETQYF. The CDR3 nucleotides are TGTGCCAGCAGTTCCAGCGGGGGGGCGGAGACCCAGTACTTC.

The rearrangement uses TRBV5-4 and TRBJ1-4; D is unresolved. In germline, CDR1 is SGHNT, CDR2 YYREEE (reference sequence). The CDR3 has 14 residues. V lost 2 bases, J lost 3 bases, and 8 bases lay in between. This CDR3 reads CASSLNRANEKLFF. CDR3 nucleotide sequence: TGTGCCAGCAGCTTAAATAGGGCTAATGAAAAACTGTTTTTT.

CDR3 in amino acids: CASSVRQAINEKLFF. The CDR3, as DNA: TGTGCCAGCAGTGTCCGACAGGCCATTAATGAAAAACTGTTTTTT. V is TRBV6-1 and J is TRBJ1-4, with D perhaps matching TRBD1 (6 bases). This CDR3 is built from 15 residues. CDR1 and CDR2 from the germline V gene are MNHNS and SASEGT. Trimming took 4 bases from V and 4 from J, leaving 13 bases between them.

V is TRBV5-1 and J is TRBJ2-1; 10 positions agree with TRBD2. Germline CDR1 reads SGHRS; CDR2 reads YFSETQ. The CDR3 has 16 residues. After removal of 3 bases from V and 4 bases from J, the junction contained 7 bases not matched to a gene. The CDR3 nucleotides are TGCGCCAGCAGCTGGGGGACTAGCGCACCTTACAATGAGCAGTTCTTC. Its translation: CASSWGTSAPYNEQFF.

The gene calls are TRBV30 and TRBJ1-3, with a tentative D call TRBD1 (6 bases). The CDR3 has 14 amino acids. Trimming cost V 2 bases and J 1 base, with 9 bases left between them. From germline, CDR1 is GTSNPN and CDR2 SVGIG (reference sequence). CDR3 nucleotides: TGTGCCTGGAGTCCCGGACAGTCTGGAAACACCATATATTTT. Its protein is CAWSPGQSGNTIYF.

The chain has TRBV6-1 and TRBJ1-6; 8 bases align to TRBD1. Germline V gene sequence: CDR1 MNHNS, CDR2 SASEGT. Unmatched junction bases numbered 5, after V lost 5 bases and J lost 5 bases. The CDR3 has 15 residues. CDR3 sequence reads: CASSFAGQDNSPLHF. The CDR3 coding sequence is TGTGCCAGCAGTTTCGCGGGACAGGATAATTCACCCCTCCACTTT.

The V and J genes are TRBV11-3 and TRBJ2-2, with D uncertain. CDR1 is SGHNT, CDR2 YENEEA, per germline. This CDR3 spans 13 amino acids. With 5 bases removed from V and 7 bases from J, the gap between germline ends came to 11 bases. CDR3 in amino acids: CASSQTVGGELFF. The CDR3 DNA reads as TGTGCCAGCAGCCAGACGGTTGGCGGGGAGCTGTTTTTT.

This chain uses TRBV28 with TRBJ2-7; D remains ambiguous. The CDR3 extends over 14 amino acids. Germline values: CDR1 MDHEN, CDR2 SYDVKM. V lost 6 bases and J 2 bases, leaving 14 bases between the germline ends. In DNA, the CDR3 is TGTGCCAGCAGCGCCCGGTGGGATCCCTACGAGCAGTACTTC. Encoded protein: CASSARWDPYEQYF.

This clone was observed a handful of times. V and J are TRBV2 and TRBJ1-5; maybe TRBD1 (5 bases). The CDR3 is 12 amino acids. Trimming pared 7 bases from V and 9 bases from J, leaving 13 bases between. CDR1 is SNHLY and CDR2 is FYNNEI in the germline V gene. The CDR3 DNA reads TGTGCCAGCACAATACAAGGGACGCCCCAGCATTTT. It codes for CASTIQGTPQHF.

J is TRBJ2-7 and V is TRBV4-1; D call uncertain. Per the germline V gene, CDR1 is MGHRA and CDR2 is YSYEKL. Trimming stripped 0 bases from V and 0 bases from J, with 0 bases between. CDR3 size: 12 residues. CDR3 in amino acids: CASSQDSYEQYF. The CDR3 DNA follows: TGCGCCAGCAGCCAAGACTCCTACGAGCAGTACTTC.

The CDR3 region has the DNA TGTGCCATCAGTGATGTGAAGAACACTGAAGCTTTCTTT. It is translated as CAISDVKNTEAFF. V usage is TRBV10-3 and J usage is TRBJ1-1, with D unclear. V was trimmed by 3 bases and J by 1 base, leaving 6 bases between them. Germline V gene sequence: CDR1 ENHRY, CDR2 SYGVKD. The CDR3 is made up of 13 amino acids.

The chain has TRBV4-1 and TRBJ1-1; the D gene is possibly TRBD1 (6 bases). Between the trimmed V and J ends, which lost 2 bases and 0 bases, there was a span of 13 bases. Per the germline V gene, CDR1 is MGHRA and CDR2 is YSYEKL. CDR3 length: 16 amino acids. The CDR3 spells CASSQFAQGLNTEAFF. CDR3 bases: TGCGCCAGCAGCCAATTTGCGCAGGGGCTGAACACTGAAGCTTTCTTT.

The V call is TRBV28, the J call TRBJ1-2; 9 bases match TRBD1. The CDR3 consists of 16 residues. Germline CDR1 MDHEN, CDR2 SYDVKM. V trimming: 5 bases; J trimming: 4 bases; junction bases outside the gene matches: 11. The CDR3 spells CASSRASGQGIYGYTF. The CDR3 DNA reads as TGTGCCAGCAGTCGGGCTTCAGGACAGGGGATCTATGGCTACACCTTC.

V is TRBV11-1 and J is TRBJ1-4; maybe TRBD1 (6 bases). The CDR3 extends over 15 amino acids. The germline V gene encodes CDR1 SGHAT and CDR2 FQDESV (reference sequence). V gave up 0 bases and J gave up 12 bases, with 17 bases separating them. The CDR3 bases are TGTGCCAGCAGCTTAGCCGGACAGTTGGGCGAGGAACTGTTTTTT. Its translation: CASSLAGQLGEELFF. Together with reference TRBV11-1 and TRBJ1-4, the CDR3 gives the full variable domain: EAEVAQSPRYKITEKSQAVAFWCDPISGHATLYWYRQILGQGPELLVQFQDESVVDDSQLPKDRFSAERLKGVDSTLKIQPAELGDSAMYLCASSLAGQLGEELFFGSGTQLSVL.

This clone was seen once. The rearrangement joins TRBV6-6 to TRBJ1-5; a weak D match, TRBD1 (5 bases). The CDR3 has 13 residues. CDR1 and CDR2 (germline): MNHNY, SVGAGI (reference sequence). Trimming stripped 6 bases from V and 5 bases from J, with 11 bases between. The DNA of the CDR3 is TGTGCCAGCAGGGGACCCTGGGATCAGCCCCAGCATTTT. Its translation: CASRGPWDQPQHF.

As to this clone: The same CDR3 arises from other DNA sequences in this sample as well. The V gene is TRBV9, the J gene TRBJ2-1; 11 nucleotides agree with TRBD2. Germline loops: CDR1 SGDLS, CDR2 YYNGEE. The CDR3 has 15 residues. J was trimmed by 3 bases and V by 3 bases; bases with no gene match: 2. The DNA of the CDR3 is TGTGCCAGCAGCGCTACTAGCGGGGGCTACAATGAGCAGTTCTTC. Translating it yields CASSATSGGYNEQFF.

The rearrangement uses TRBV5-1 and TRBJ2-5, with unresolved D. Trimming removed 2 bases at V and 3 bases at J, with 8 bases between. Germline V lookup: CDR1 SGHRS, CDR2 YFSETQ. This CDR3 is built from 13 residues. In nucleotides, the CDR3 is TGCGCCAGCAGCTTCAGCCCTAAAGAGACCCAGTACTTC. Amino acid sequence: CASSFSPKETQYF.

A remark on this clone: Other DNA sequences in the sample encode the same CDR3. The chain links TRBV5-6 to TRBJ2-5, with 12 bases that match TRBD2. The germline V gene has CDR1 SGHDT and CDR2 YYEEEE. V gave up 3 bases and J gave up 5 bases; unmatched junction bases: 5. This CDR3 contains 15 residues. CDR3 sequence reads: CASSSLAGGRETQYF. As DNA, the CDR3 is TGTGCCAGCAGCTCCCTAGCGGGAGGGAGGGAGACCCAGTACTTC.

The rearrangement links TRBV12-5 to TRBJ2-7, with D possibly matching TRBD2 (7 bases). V lost 4 bases, J lost 2 bases, and 12 bases lay in between. Germline CDR1 is LGHNT and CDR2 is FRNRAP. The CDR3 runs to 14 residues. The CDR3 bases are TGTGCTAGTGGTTCCCCGGGGGGCACCTACGAGCAGTACTTC. It specifies CASGSPGGTYEQYF.

The chain has TRBV6-1 and TRBJ2-7; a possible D gene is TRBD2 (7 bases). From germline, CDR1 is MNHNS and CDR2 SASEGT. CDR3 length: 15 amino acids. With 6 bases removed from V and 1 base from J, the gap between germline ends came to 16 bases. The CDR3 region has the DNA TGTGCCAGCAGACAGGGACCCGGGGGGTCCTACGAGCAGTACTTC. Protein sequence: CASRQGPGGSYEQYF.